This T cell receptor beta chain comes out of a study of vaccination effects on CD4 cells after COVID-19. Overall study findings and caveats: There was only 1 of 255 vaccine-induced clones in healthy vaccinees that cross-reacted with common cold coronaviruses.

Points on this clone: Its antigen is unidentified.

Profiling relied on immunoSEQ multiplex PCR, and the TCRdb table lists in-frame clones only, not all of them. Of over 8,000 clones listed, about four fifths are singletons. Trimming pared 0 bases from V and 3 bases from J, leaving 10 bases between. The CDR3 runs to 15 residues. CDR1 and CDR2 (germline): SGHKS, YYEKEE (reference sequence). Before sequencing took place, the ViraFEST assay used viral peptide pools to expand antigen-specific CD4+ T cells. Investigators separated out CD4+ T cells once around 9 days of culture had passed. Nucleocapsid antibody tests were negative, and the vaccine recipients had no prior SARS-CoV-2 infection. In culture with roughly 10 IU/ml IL-2 and roughly 9.7 ug/ml peptides, PBMC were grown at around 1.8 million per well. On day 3 and again on day 7, half the medium was replaced with IL-2 medium.

This rearrangement joins TRBV5-5 to TRBJ1-5; D ambiguous. The TCR comes from a human donor who received a COVID-19 vaccine. Sequencing was performed on CD4+ T cells from PBMCs cultured with HCoV-229E spike peptides, taken before COVID-19 vaccination. CDR3 coding DNA: TGTGCCAGCAGCTTGGCGACAACCCTCAATCAGCCCCAGCATTTT. It codes for CASSLATTLNQPQHF.